The present T cell receptor (beta chain) was sequenced within a study of cytomegalovirus exposure and HLA in healthy donors. The overall study: The same platform was used for the roughly 120 validation repertoires as for the 650 to 800 first-cohort repertoires, as reported in a later analysis.

The CDR3 totals 14 residues. Germline values: CDR1 GTSNPN, CDR2 SVGIG (reference sequence). The germline V and J ends were trimmed by 0 bases and 5 bases, with 13 bases remaining between them. Study results and caveats: It was 160 or so TCR beta chains that were listed as cytomegalovirus-associated.

This clone was seen only a few times. Its antigen is not known. Profiled with immunoSEQ multiplex PCR; TCRdb holds only in-frame clones, not every one. The repertoire consists of over 150,000 clones, with roughly 96% occurring once and the leading ten covering 0.89%. The chain has TRBV30 and TRBJ1-2, with D hard to call. Material: PBMCs. This TCR came from a young woman in good health and CMV-seronegative. CDR3 sequence: CAWSVLSRQYGYTF. Here the CDR3 DNA reads TGTGCCTGGAGTGTACTATCTAGGCAATATGGCTACACCTTC.